A single sample gave rise to the 24 T cell receptor beta chains below, sequenced in a study of T cells in Graves' hyperthyroidism and ophthalmopathy. What was amplified from RNA transcripts were TCR beta CDR3 regions. HTBI primers drove first-round RT-PCR of the TCR CDR3. TCRdb itself ran the multiplex PCR reads through MiXCR, one entry per CDR3 protein. The table shows roughly 660,000 distinct CDR3 sequences, with around a sixth occurring only once. What was sequenced was blood. These receptors all stem from a man aged 50 to 59 with Graves' hyperthyroidism.

A few counts support this clonotype. The J gene is TRBJ2-1, the V gene TRBV9, with 10 bases that match TRBD2. V was pared by 1 base and J by 2 bases, with 6 bases of the junction left unmatched. CDR1 and CDR2 from the germline V gene are SGDLS and YYNGEE. This CDR3 is 17 amino acids long. CDR3 amino acids: CASSVSQSGRAYNEQFF. Here the CDR3 DNA reads TGTGCCAGCAGCGTAAGTCAGAGCGGGAGGGCCTACAATGAGCAGTTCTTC.

A word on this clonotype: A read error is possible here, since a much larger clone lies one base away. The chain recombines TRBV20-1 with TRBJ1-1; D ambiguous. This CDR3 spans 13 amino acids. V was trimmed by 0 bases and J by 2 bases, leaving 7 bases between them. Germline CDR1 and CDR2: DFQATT and SNEGSKA (reference sequence). CDR3 protein: CSARDPVNTEAFF. For the CDR3, the DNA is TGCAGTGCTAGAGATCCGGTAAACACTGAAGCTTTCTTT.

This clonotype was counted many times. The chain links TRBV20-1 to TRBJ1-6; 7 positions match TRBD1. Germline CDR1 reads DFQATT; CDR2 reads SNEGSKA (reference sequence). This CDR3 has 16 amino acids. The V gene end was trimmed by 3 bases and the J gene end by 10 bases; junction bases not matched to a gene: 15. The CDR3 region is CSARDETGPVSSPLHF. DNA for the CDR3: TGCAGTGCTAGGGACGAGACAGGGCCCGTTTCCTCACCCCTCCACTTT.

This chain joins TRBV11-2 and TRBJ2-3; weak D call: TRBD2 (6 bases). The CDR3 extends over 12 amino acids. CDR1 is SGHAT and CDR2 is FQNNGV in the germline V gene. V lost 5 bases to trimming and J lost 8 bases, with 11 bases between them. CDR3: CASSGMEGTQYF. CDR3 nucleotide sequence: TGTGCCAGCAGCGGGATGGAGGGTACGCAGTATTTT. Variable domain in full (rest from reference TRBV11-2 and TRBJ2-3): EAGVAQSPRYKIIEKRQSVAFWCNPISGHATLYWYQQILGQGPKLLIQFQNNGVVDDSQLPKDRFSAERLKGVDSTLKIQPAKLEDSAVYLCASSGMEGTQYFGPGTRLTVL.

This clonotype was found many times. V is TRBV10-2 and J is TRBJ2-7; 8 bases fit TRBD1. Germline trimming cut 2 bases from V and 4 bases from J; bases unmatched to any gene: 7. Germline V gene sequence: CDR1 WSHSY, CDR2 SAAADI. The CDR3 sequence is 15 residues long. Here the CDR3 DNA reads TGCGCCAGCAGTGAGGGACAGGGTTTAAAATACGAGCAGTACTTC. As protein: CASSEGQGLKYEQYF.

The chain has TRBV10-2 and TRBJ2-1, with 7 bases aligning to TRBD1. V lost 2 bases, J lost 10 bases, and 14 bases stayed unmatched. This CDR3 comprises 16 residues. The V gene's germline CDR1 is WSHSY and CDR2 SAAADI. The CDR3 nucleotides read TGCGCCAGCAGTGAGACCTTACCCAATGACAGGGACGAGCAGTTCTTC. It specifies CASSETLPNDRDEQFF.

This clonotype has ten or more counts. The V gene is TRBV25-1, the J gene TRBJ2-2; the D gene is possibly TRBD1 (5 bases). The CDR3 runs to 14 residues. CDR1 and CDR2 from the germline V gene are MGHDK and SYGVNS. V lost 4 bases and J lost 0, with 6 bases in between. CDR3 protein: CASSGQTNTGELFF. The DNA for the CDR3 is TGTGCCAGCAGTGGACAGACGAACACCGGGGAGCTGTTTTTT.

This clonotype was found many times. This chain joins TRBV29-1 and TRBJ2-7, with 9 bases that match TRBD2. The CDR3 length is 14 residues. V shed 4 bases, J shed 3 bases, and the junction held 7 bases outside the gene matches. Germline CDR1 SQVTM, CDR2 ANQGSEA. DNA for the CDR3: TGCAGCGTTGTACGGACTAGCGAGATCTACGAGCAGTACTTC. Protein: CSVVRTSEIYEQYF.

The chain carries TRBV18 and TRBJ1-5; the match to TRBD1 covers 8 bases. Germline V lookup: CDR1 KGHSH, CDR2 LQKENI. This CDR3 contains 16 residues. V lost 3 bases and J lost 6; bases outside the gene matches: 10. Here the CDR3 reads CASSPNEDREGQPQHF. The CDR3 nucleotides are TGTGCCAGCTCACCTAATGAGGACAGGGAAGGTCAGCCCCAGCATTTT.

The sample holds many counts of this clonotype. The chain is built from TRBV7-2 and TRBJ2-3; TRBD2 is a possible D gene (6 bases). Germline V CDR1 and CDR2: SGHTA, FQGNSA. The CDR3 length is 16 residues. The V and J ends lost 5 bases and 2 bases respectively, with 17 bases between them. The CDR3 sequence: CASSAPGTRLTDTQYF. The CDR3 bases are TGTGCCAGCAGCGCCCCCGGGACTCGACTCACAGATACGCAGTATTTT.

This clonotype was observed a few times. V is TRBV7-2 and J is TRBJ2-3; tentative D call: TRBD2 (6 bases). The CDR3 consists of 17 residues. Trimming shortened V by 0 bases and J by 2 bases, and 15 bases separated the two germline ends. Germline CDR1 and CDR2: SGHTA and FQGNSA. CDR3 protein: CASSLALRGGVTDTQYF. CDR3 coding DNA: TGTGCCAGCAGCTTAGCGCTCCGCGGAGGGGTCACAGATACGCAGTATTTT.

The CDR3 coding sequence is TGTGCCAGCAGCTACGGACAGAAATACTACGAGCAGTACTTC. Translation: CASSYGQKYYEQYF. The chain recombines TRBV7-8 with TRBJ2-7; TRBD1 might be the D (6 bases). The ends were cut back, 4 bases at V and 3 bases at J, with 13 bases in the middle. The length of the CDR3 is 14 residues. The germline V gene has CDR1 SGHVS and CDR2 FQNEAQ.

The chain couples TRBV15 to TRBJ2-7; D may be TRBD2 (5 bases). V shed 0 bases and J shed 7 bases, with 10 bases lying between them. The CDR3 spans 13 residues. CDR1 is LNHNV, CDR2 YYDKDF, per germline (reference sequence). The CDR3 sequence is CATSRDYSAEQYF. CDR3 nucleotides: TGTGCCACCAGCAGAGATTATAGCGCTGAGCAGTACTTC.

This clonotype has a count of ten or more. V gene TRBV28 combines with J gene TRBJ2-1; 11 nucleotides align to TRBD2. The V and J ends lost 5 bases and 3 bases, in that order; junction bases with no gene match: 9. The CDR3 is 17 amino acids. Germline V gives CDR1 MDHEN, CDR2 SYDVKM. In nucleotides, the CDR3 is TGTGCCAGCAGTCTAGGACTAGCGGGTCCACTCTACAATGAGCAGTTCTTC. As protein: CASSLGLAGPLYNEQFF.

This clonotype came up a few times. V and J are TRBV11-1 and TRBJ2-5; D is ambiguous. The germline gives CDR1 SGHAT, CDR2 FQDESV (reference sequence). This CDR3 comprises 15 residues. With 5 bases removed from V and 2 bases from J, the gap between germline ends came to 15 bases. The CDR3, as DNA: TGTGCCAGCAGCCCCTCGGGCAGTATTCAAGAGACCCAGTACTTC. Translated, it gives CASSPSGSIQETQYF.

The table lists this clonotype with many counts. The chain links TRBV7-6 to TRBJ2-7; D may correspond to TRBD1 or TRBD2 (5 bases each). This CDR3 spans 14 amino acids. The germline V gene encodes CDR1 SGHVS and CDR2 FNYEAQ. V was trimmed by 5 bases and J by 1 base, leaving 12 bases between them. The CDR3: CASSGDGGSYEQYF. CDR3 bases: TGTGCCAGCAGCGGGGACGGCGGATCCTACGAGCAGTACTTC.

In its sample, this clonotype was seen many times. This chain links TRBV18 with TRBJ1-3; D gene uncertain. From germline, CDR1 is KGHSH and CDR2 LQKENI. The CDR3 sequence is 16 residues long. Between the trimmed V and J ends, which lost 6 bases and 1 base, there was a span of 16 bases. The CDR3 here is CASSELKGESGNTIYF. The CDR3 DNA follows: TGTGCCAGCTCCGAACTGAAGGGTGAATCTGGAAACACCATATATTTT.

This clonotype was counted a single time. The rearrangement links TRBV20-1 to TRBJ2-1; 7 nucleotides agree with TRBD2. The CDR3 contains 14 residues. Germline V gene sequence: CDR1 DFQATT, CDR2 SNEGSKA (reference sequence). Trimming cost V 5 bases and J 5 bases; bases outside gene matches: 9. Written as DNA, the CDR3 is TGCAGTGCTGGAGGGGACTACACAAACAATGAGCAGTTCTTC. It codes for CSAGGDYTNNEQFF.

This clonotype was observed a few times. This chain uses TRBV24-1 with TRBJ2-3, with D tentatively TRBD2 (5 bases). V lost 2 bases and J 5 bases, leaving 16 bases between the germline ends. The CDR3 consists of 16 residues. CDR1 and CDR2 from the germline V gene are KGHDR and SFDVKD. CDR3 in amino acids: CATSDSTRGHEDTQYF. The CDR3 coding sequence is TGTGCCACCAGTGATTCCACCCGGGGTCATGAAGATACGCAGTATTTT.

The gene calls are TRBV6-1 and TRBJ1-4, with D possibly being TRBD1 (6 bases). V was clipped by 4 bases and J by 8 bases, with 14 bases between them. The CDR3 covers 14 residues. Looked up from germline, CDR1 is MNHNS and CDR2 is SASEGT. Written as DNA, the CDR3 is TGTGCCAGCAGTGCCAGACAGGAACAAGAAAAACTGTTTTTT. It codes for CASSARQEQEKLFF.

At least ten counts were recorded for this clonotype. J is TRBJ2-1 and V is TRBV6-2 or TRBV6-3; TRBD1 agrees at 9 bases. The CDR3 has 15 residues. With V trimmed by 8 bases and J by 3 bases, 8 bases remained unmatched. Germline V lookup: CDR1 MNHEY, CDR2 SVGEGT. The DNA for the CDR3 is TGTGCCAGCGGGGGACCGGGACAGGGCTACAATGAGCAGTTCTTC. Encoded protein: CASGGPGQGYNEQFF.

This clonotype occurred a few times. The chain joins TRBV20-1 to TRBJ1-2, with a possible D match to TRBD1 (5 bases). V lost 0 bases and J lost 2, with 7 bases in between. Germline V gives CDR1 DFQATT, CDR2 SNEGSKA (reference sequence). CDR3 length: 13 amino acids. The CDR3 nucleotides read TGCAGTGCTAGAGAGGGGGGGAACTATGGCTACACCTTC. It codes for CSAREGGNYGYTF.

This clonotype appeared many times. The chain has TRBV27 and TRBJ2-7; 7 positions match TRBD2. CDR1 and CDR2 (germline): MNHEY, SMNVEV (reference sequence). After removal of 6 bases from V and 2 bases from J, the junction contained 10 bases not matched to a gene. This CDR3 has 15 residues. The DNA for the CDR3 is TGTGCCAGCAGAGCTCGGGGAGGGAGTCCCTACGAGCAGTACTTC. Its translation: CASRARGGSPYEQYF.

In its sample, this clonotype was seen many times. The CDR3 bases are TGTGCCAGCAGCCTGGCGGTCTATAGCAATCAGCCCCAGCATTTT. Protein: CASSLAVYSNQPQHF. This rearrangement joins TRBV2 to TRBJ1-5; D remains unclear. Germline CDR1 reads SNHLY; CDR2 reads FYNNEI. The CDR3 extends over 15 amino acids. V lost 6 bases to trimming and J lost 0 bases, with 12 bases between them. Full variable domain (outside the CDR3, taken from reference TRBV2 and TRBJ1-5): EPEVTQTPSHQVTQMGQEVILRCVPISNHLYFYWYRQILGQKVEFLVSFYNNEISEKSEIFDDQFSVERPDGSNFTLKIRSTKLEDSAMYFCASSLAVYSNQPQHFGDGTRLSIL.